Listed below are T cell receptor beta chains from one sample, sequenced in a study of HIV-infected patients and healthy controls. TCRdb redid the calling of the 5' RACE reads with MiXCR, one entry per CDR3 protein. The table shows 18,000 or so distinct CDR3 sequences, with roughly 9.1% occurring only once. Sequencing was carried out using blood. These receptors all come from an adult in good health. The CDR3 runs from the conserved cysteine through the conserved F or W. A D gene is named only where the DNA matches it firmly. Size values are once, few and many counts, or a class for expanded clones, and some rows have none.

D	size	V	J	CDR3	DNA
.	.	TRBV11-2	TRBJ2-5	CASSLDKETQYF	TGTGCCAGCAGCTTAGACAAAGAGACCCAGTACTTC
.	medium-sized	TRBV12-3/TRBV12-4	TRBJ2-7	CASSSIANYEQYF	TGTGCCAGCAGTTCAATCGCGAACTACGAGCAGTACTTC
.	few	TRBV6-1	TRBJ1-4	CASRESVGKLFF	TGTGCCAGCCGCGAGTCGGTCGGAAAACTGTTTTTT
.	medium-sized	TRBV11-2	TRBJ2-5	CASSATSETQYF	TGTGCCAGCAGCGCCACGTCCGAGACCCAGTACTTC
TRBD1	.	TRBV25-1	TRBJ2-7	CASSEEGWRDRDYEQYF	TGTGCCAGCAGTGAAGAAGGGTGGAGGGACAGGGATTACGAGCAGTACTTC
.	many	TRBV7-2	TRBJ2-7	CASSLGRQAYEQYF	TGTGCCAGCAGCTTAGGGCGACAGGCCTACGAGCAGTACTTC
TRBD2	many	TRBV4-1	TRBJ2-7	CASSQREDEQYF	TGCGCCAGCAGCCAACGGGAGGACGAGCAGTACTTC
TRBD2	many	TRBV6-2/TRBV6-3	TRBJ2-3	CASSYSPWEGRVDTQYF	TGTGCCAGCAGTTACTCGCCGTGGGAGGGCCGGGTAGATACGCAGTATTTT
.	many	TRBV6-1	TRBJ2-3	CASSEASGSGGTDTQYF	TGTGCCAGCAGTGAAGCGTCCGGGAGTGGGGGCACAGATACGCAGTATTTT
TRBD2	many	TRBV6-5	TRBJ2-5	CASSYLPPGLATQETQYF	TGTGCCAGCAGTTACCTACCTCCGGGACTAGCGACCCAAGAGACCCAGTACTTC
TRBD2	.	TRBV4-1	TRBJ2-1	CASSLSQGGTSKYEQFF	TGCGCCAGCAGCCTTTCCCAAGGCGGGACTAGTAAATATGAGCAGTTCTTC
.	many	TRBV6-5	TRBJ2-7	CASSQRRNYEQYF	TGTGCCAGCAGCCAACGGAGGAACTACGAGCAGTACTTC
.	.	TRBV18	TRBJ2-6	CASSPLDGSGANVLTF	TGTGCCAGCTCACCCCTAGATGGAAGTGGGGCCAACGTCCTGACTTTC
.	many	TRBV12-3/TRBV12-4	TRBJ2-2	CASRLAGDTGELFF	TGTGCCAGCAGACTAGCAGGGGACACCGGGGAGCTGTTTTTT
.	medium-sized	TRBV20-1	TRBJ2-1	CSAAPVRAVNEQFF	TGCAGTGCTGCCCCCGTGAGGGCAGTCAATGAGCAGTTCTTC
.	many	TRBV27	TRBJ2-7	CASKEEGQSYEQYF	TGTGCCAGCAAGGAGGAGGGCCAATCCTACGAGCAGTACTTC
.	.	TRBV7-9	TRBJ2-4	CASSSAIDKAIQYF	TGTGCCAGCAGCTCGGCAATTGACAAAGCCATTCAGTACTTC
TRBD1	many	TRBV7-2	TRBJ1-1	CASGGQGANTEAFF	TGTGCCAGCGGGGGACAGGGGGCGAACACTGAAGCTTTCTTT
.	.	TRBV5-1	TRBJ2-1	CASSLPLLAGHNEQFF	TGCGCCAGCAGCTTGCCCCTACTAGCCGGGCACAATGAGCAGTTCTTC
TRBD2	.	TRBV7-2	TRBJ2-1	CASSLIGTSSAYNEQFF	TGTGCCAGCAGCTTAATAGGGACTAGTTCAGCCTACAATGAGCAGTTCTTC
TRBD2	.	TRBV6-6	TRBJ2-3	CASRPRRLAGGTDTQYF	TGTGCCAGCAGACCCAGAAGACTAGCGGGGGGCACAGATACGCAGTATTTT
.	medium-sized	TRBV6-2/TRBV6-3	TRBJ2-1	CASSSGDDHNEQFF	TGTGCCAGCAGTTCGGGGGACGACCACAATGAGCAGTTCTTC
TRBD1	many	TRBV28	TRBJ2-7	CASRGTGFHEQYF	TGTGCCAGCCGCGGGACAGGGTTCCACGAGCAGTACTTC
.	medium-sized	TRBV7-9	TRBJ2-7	CASSRETDEQYF	TGTGCCAGCAGCCGTGAGACAGACGAGCAGTACTTC
TRBD2	many	TRBV7-8	TRBJ2-3	CASSREGYTDTQYF	TGTGCCAGCTCAAGGGAGGGATACACAGATACGCAGTATTTT
TRBD1	many	TRBV7-9	TRBJ1-5	CASSLAGQALRPQHF	TGTGCCAGCAGCTTAGCGGGACAGGCCCTTAGGCCCCAGCATTTT
.	many	TRBV7-9	TRBJ2-7	CASSLAQWEQYF	TGTGCCAGCAGCTTGGCCCAATGGGAGCAGTACTTC
.	.	TRBV27	TRBJ2-1	CASSLDSYNEQFF	TGTGCCAGCAGTTTAGACAGCTACAATGAGCAGTTCTTC
TRBD2	.	TRBV4-2	TRBJ2-3	CASSPGFSWEGSTDTQYF	TGTGCCAGCAGCCCGGGGTTTAGTTGGGAGGGGAGTACAGATACGCAGTATTTT
TRBD1	.	TRBV6-6	TRBJ2-6	CASSYSRDRGYSGANVLTF	TGTGCCAGCAGTTACTCGAGAGACAGGGGTTACTCTGGGGCCAACGTCCTGACTTTC
TRBD2	many	TRBV3-1	TRBJ2-3	CASSLGTSGIMDTQYF	TGTGCCAGCAGCCTCGGGACTAGCGGGATTATGGATACGCAGTATTTT
.	few	TRBV6-5	TRBJ2-5	CASSSRDTPGETQYF	TGTGCCAGCAGTTCCCGGGACACCCCAGGAGAGACCCAGTACTTC
.	.	TRBV4-2	TRBJ2-2	CASSQAGGANTGELFF	TGTGCCAGCAGCCAAGCAGGCGGAGCGAACACCGGGGAGCTGTTTTTT
.	medium-sized	TRBV24-1	TRBJ2-2	CATSSGSNTGELFF	TGTGCCACCAGTTCAGGGTCGAACACCGGGGAGCTGTTTTTT
.	many	TRBV7-9	TRBJ2-7	CASSLPAGYHEQYF	TGTGCCAGCAGCTTACCAGCGGGCTACCACGAGCAGTACTTC
TRBD2	many	TRBV7-2	TRBJ2-6	CASSLRGGPGANVLTF	TGTGCCAGCAGCCTCCGGGGGGGGCCTGGGGCCAACGTCCTGACTTTC
.	many	TRBV7-2	TRBJ2-1	CASSPTSGTSMEQFF	TGTGCCAGCAGCCCCACCTCCGGGACGAGCATGGAGCAGTTCTTC
TRBD1	few	TRBV4-3	TRBJ1-1	CASSQGDRDDTEAFF	TGCGCCAGCAGCCAAGGGGACAGGGATGACACTGAAGCTTTCTTT
TRBD2	.	TRBV5-1	TRBJ2-7	CASSLGLAAEQYF	TGCGCCAGCAGCTTGGGACTAGCGGCCGAGCAGTACTTC
.	many	TRBV6-6	TRBJ2-7	CASSYSSGTYEQYF	TGTGCCAGCAGTTACTCGTCAGGGACCTACGAGCAGTACTTC
.	many	TRBV20-1	TRBJ2-3	CSAISGSSTDTQYF	TGCAGTGCCATCAGCGGATCTAGCACAGATACGCAGTATTTT
TRBD2	few	TRBV19	TRBJ2-1	CASSPGTSGNEQFF	TGTGCCAGTAGTCCCGGGACTAGCGGCAATGAGCAGTTCTTC
.	many	TRBV7-2	TRBJ2-3	CASSLDPGKNTDTQYF	TGTGCCAGCAGCTTAGATCCGGGAAAGAATACAGATACGCAGTATTTT
TRBD1	many	TRBV27	TRBJ2-7	CASSLSRGGPYEQYF	TGTGCCAGCAGTTTATCGAGAGGGGGCCCCTACGAGCAGTACTTC
.	many	TRBV7-2	TRBJ2-4	CASSLQGNIQYF	TGTGCCAGCAGCTTACAGGGTAACATTCAGTACTTC
TRBD1	.	TRBV4-1	TRBJ2-1	CASSGQLNRGLSYNEQFF	TGCGCCAGCAGCGGACAACTCAACAGGGGGCTCTCCTACAATGAGCAGTTCTTC
.	.	TRBV7-3	TRBJ2-5	CASSLAPTGGETQYF	TGTGCCAGCAGCTTAGCACCGACTGGGGGGGAGACCCAGTACTTC
.	many	TRBV7-7	TRBJ2-1	CASSLEDRREQFF	TGTGCCAGCAGCTTAGAGGACCGCAGGGAGCAGTTCTTC
.	medium-sized	TRBV27	TRBJ2-7	CASSLLTGSAYEQYF	TGTGCCAGCAGTTTATTAACAGGGTCAGCCTACGAGCAGTACTTC
.	many	TRBV7-6	TRBJ1-5	CASSSNADQPQHF	TGTGCCAGCAGCTCAAACGCAGATCAGCCCCAGCATTTT
.	.	TRBV24-1	TRBJ1-1	CATSSGSAREAFF	TGTGCCACCAGCTCCGGGTCGGCGCGGGAAGCTTTCTTT
.	medium-sized	TRBV11-3	TRBJ2-7	CASSSRDNRFEQYF	TGTGCCAGCAGCTCCCGGGACAACCGTTTCGAGCAGTACTTC
.	few	TRBV5-1	TRBJ2-1	CASSLGGVSSYNEQFF	TGCGCCAGCAGCTTGGGAGGGGTCAGCTCCTACAATGAGCAGTTCTTC